This TCR beta chain came from a study of blood T cells in healthy people across ages. V trimming: 2 bases; J trimming: 7 bases; junction bases outside the gene matches: 9. There are 15 residues in the CDR3. CDR1 is MGHDK and CDR2 is SYGVNS in the germline V gene. The individuals who served as donors were healthy Caucasians living in Russia, aged about 6 to 100. Peripheral blood from each donor was collected in a volume of ten milliliters. Total RNA extracted from each sample amounted to at least 5 micrograms. The use of a sample-barcoded 5' primer and a J-beta primer mix characterized a second PCR of about 7 to 12 cycles. TCRdb redid the calling of the 5' RACE reads with MiXCR, one entry per CDR3 protein. This sample has about 1 million distinct CDR3 sequences, with 45% found just once.

The gene calls are TRBV25-1 and TRBJ2-5; 8 bases line up with TRBD1. This sequence originates from a woman aged 55-75 years in good health. The sequenced material came from blood. The CDR3 loop is CASSEQGPRGPTQYF. CDR3 nucleotides: TGTGCCAGCAGTGAACAAGGTCCCAGGGGGCCGACCCAGTACTTC.